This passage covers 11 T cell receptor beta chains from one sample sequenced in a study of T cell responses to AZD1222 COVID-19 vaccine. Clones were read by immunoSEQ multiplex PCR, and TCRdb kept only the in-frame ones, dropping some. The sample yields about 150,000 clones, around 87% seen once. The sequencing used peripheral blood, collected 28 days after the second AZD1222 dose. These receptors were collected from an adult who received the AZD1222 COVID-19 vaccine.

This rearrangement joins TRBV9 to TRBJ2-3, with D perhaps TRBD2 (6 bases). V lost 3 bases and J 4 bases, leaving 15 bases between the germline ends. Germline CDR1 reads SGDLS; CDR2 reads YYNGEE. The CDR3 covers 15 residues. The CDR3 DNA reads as TGTGCCAGCAGCGGTGGGGACTGGGGGGCAGATACGCAGTATTTT. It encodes CASSGGDWGADTQYF.

CDR3 bases: TGCGCCAGCAGCTCGGGACAGGGGAACACTGAAGCTTTCTTT. Translation gives CASSSGQGNTEAFF. V is TRBV5-1 and J is TRBJ1-1, with 9 nucleotides matching TRBD1. In germline, CDR1 is SGHRS, CDR2 YFSETQ. The V gene end was trimmed by 3 bases and the J gene end by 1 base; junction bases not matched to a gene: 1. CDR3 length: 14 amino acids.

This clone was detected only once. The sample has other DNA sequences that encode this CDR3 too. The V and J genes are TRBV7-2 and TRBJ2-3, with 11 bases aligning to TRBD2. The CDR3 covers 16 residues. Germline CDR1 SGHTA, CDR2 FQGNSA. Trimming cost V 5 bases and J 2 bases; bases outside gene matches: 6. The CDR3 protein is CASSLLAGGSTDTQYF. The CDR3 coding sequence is TGTGCCAGCAGCCTCCTAGCGGGAGGCTCCACAGATACGCAGTATTTT.

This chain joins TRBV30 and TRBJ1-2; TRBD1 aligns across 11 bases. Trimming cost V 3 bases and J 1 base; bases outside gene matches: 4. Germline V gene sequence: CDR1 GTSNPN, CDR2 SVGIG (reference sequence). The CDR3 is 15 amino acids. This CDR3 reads CAWRDRGLLNYGYTF. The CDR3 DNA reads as TGTGCCTGGAGGGACAGGGGGCTCCTTAACTATGGCTACACCTTC. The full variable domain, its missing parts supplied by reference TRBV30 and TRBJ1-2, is SQTIHQWPATLVQPVGSPLSLECTVEGTSNPNLYWYRQAAGRGLQLLFYSVGIGQISSEVPQNLSASRPQDRQFILSSKKLLLSDSGFYLCAWRDRGLLNYGYTFGSGTRLTVV.

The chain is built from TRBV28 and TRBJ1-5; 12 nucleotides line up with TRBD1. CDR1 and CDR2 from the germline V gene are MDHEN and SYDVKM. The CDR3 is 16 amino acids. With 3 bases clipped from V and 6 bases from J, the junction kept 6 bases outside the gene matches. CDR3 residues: CASSFGTGGATQPQHF. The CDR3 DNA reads TGTGCCAGCAGTTTTGGGACAGGGGGCGCGACTCAGCCCCAGCATTTT.

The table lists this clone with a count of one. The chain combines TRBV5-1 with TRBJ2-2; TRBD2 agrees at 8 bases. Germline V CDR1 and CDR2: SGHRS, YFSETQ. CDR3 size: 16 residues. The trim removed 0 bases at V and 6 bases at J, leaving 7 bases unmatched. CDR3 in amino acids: CASSLGLAGYSGELFF. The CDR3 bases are TGCGCCAGCAGCTTGGGGCTAGCGGGTTATTCCGGGGAGCTGTTTTTT. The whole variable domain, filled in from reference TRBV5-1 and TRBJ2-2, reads KAGVTQTPRYLIKTRGQQVTLSCSPISGHRSVSWYQQTPGQGLQFLFEYFSETQRNKGNFPGRFSGRQFSNSRSEMNVSTLELGDSALYLCASSLGLAGYSGELFFGEGSRLTVL.

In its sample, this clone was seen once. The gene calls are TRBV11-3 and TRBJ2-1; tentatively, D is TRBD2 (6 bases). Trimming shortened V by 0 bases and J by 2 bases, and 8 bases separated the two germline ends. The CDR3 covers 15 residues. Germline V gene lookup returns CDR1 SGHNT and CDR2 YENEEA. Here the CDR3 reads CASSLEAGPYNEQFF. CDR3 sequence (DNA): TGTGCCAGCAGCTTAGAAGCGGGTCCCTACAATGAGCAGTTCTTC.

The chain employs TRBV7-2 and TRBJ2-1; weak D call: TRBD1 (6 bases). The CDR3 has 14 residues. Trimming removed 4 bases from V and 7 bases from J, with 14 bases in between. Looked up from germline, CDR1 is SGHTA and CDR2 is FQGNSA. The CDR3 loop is CASSYQGSRNEQFF. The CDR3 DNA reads TGTGCCAGCAGCTATCAGGGGAGTAGAAATGAGCAGTTCTTC.

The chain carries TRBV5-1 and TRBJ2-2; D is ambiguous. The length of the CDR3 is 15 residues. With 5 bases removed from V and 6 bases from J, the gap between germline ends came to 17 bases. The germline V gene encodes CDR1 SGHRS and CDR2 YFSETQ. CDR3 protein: CASRFGRLESGELFF. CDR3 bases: TGCGCCAGCAGATTCGGACGGCTCGAGTCCGGGGAGCTGTTTTTT.

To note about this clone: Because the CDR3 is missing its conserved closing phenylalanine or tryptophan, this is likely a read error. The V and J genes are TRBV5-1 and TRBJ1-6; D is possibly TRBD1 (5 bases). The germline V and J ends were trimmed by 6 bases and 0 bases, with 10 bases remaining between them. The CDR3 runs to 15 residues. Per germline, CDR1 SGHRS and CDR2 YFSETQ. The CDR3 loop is CASTQESSYNSPLHL. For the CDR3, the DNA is TGCGCCAGCACACAGGAGAGCTCCTATAATTCACCCCTCCACCTT.

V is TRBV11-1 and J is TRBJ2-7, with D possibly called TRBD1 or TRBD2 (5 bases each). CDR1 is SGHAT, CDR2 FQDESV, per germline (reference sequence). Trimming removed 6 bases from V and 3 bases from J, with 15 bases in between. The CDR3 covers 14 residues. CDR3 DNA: TGTGCCAGCAGTCGAGGGGCGGTGGGCTACGAGCAGTACTTC. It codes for CASSRGAVGYEQYF.